This section outlines one T cell receptor (beta chain) sequence together with its context. Its antigen is unidentified. This entry is derived from a study of T cell responses to AZD1222 COVID-19 vaccine. Study outcomes and limitations: Just a handful of AZD1222 recipients were seropositive at baseline. The study sampled repertoires only after the peak T cell response. Spike-specific TCR breadth rose after two AZD1222 doses, and depth rose as well. Targets within unmutated variant regions were reportedly found for nearly half of spike-specific TCRs.

J was trimmed by 3 bases and V by 6 bases; bases with no gene match: 6. The CDR3 is made up of 15 amino acids. Germline V gene sequence: CDR1 KGHDR, CDR2 SFDVKD. Libraries were prepared by immunoSEQ multiplex PCR; TCRdb keeps only in-frame clonotypes and omits some of them. The sample has some 150,000 clones, over 75% seen once; the top ten hold over 1.5%. The clonotype originates from an adult in good health. Sequenced here: peripheral blood, sampled on day 0 of AZD1222 vaccination. This chain uses TRBV24-1 with TRBJ2-2, with 7 bases lining up with TRBD2. The CDR3, as DNA: TGTGCCACCAGTCAAGGAAGCGGGGACACCGGGGAGCTGTTTTTT. As protein: CATSQGSGDTGELFF.